A single TCR beta chain is shown here with its context. This clone was found a few times. What this receptor recognizes is not known. The conserved phenylalanine or tryptophan normally closing the CDR3 is absent here, so this likely arose from a read error. No DNA is shown, since the ends of the CDR3 on it are uncertain; the CDR3 is the one TCRdb lists. The data were taken from a study of blood T cell repertoires in COVID-19 (TCRdb year 2020). Context from the whole study: Samples from collaborators originated in the United States, Italy and Spain and spanned both the acute and convalescent phases of COVID-19. The material from the prospective study consisted of cDNA or gDNA derived from T cells, B-cell-depleted T cells, or PBMCs. The dataset comprised deeply sampled blood TCRbeta repertoires from subjects exposed to, actively infected with, or recovered from COVID-19. The repertoires were made available in a free public database intended to serve as a resource for research on the immune response to SARS-CoV-2. The samples were drawn from two sources: the first 160 participants of the ongoing ImmuneRACE study, and fewer than 1,500 subjects contributed by 6 global collaborators. Nearly every sample came with metadata listing a de-identified subject ID, COVID-19 status, age in years and sex. Where HLA class I and class II types were available, the types were taken from metadata supplied by the sample provider, not from assay-based typing. Overall study outcomes, separate from this receptor: The quantity of clinical and demographic metadata differed by source and by participant and was supplied without curation.

The immunoSEQ Assay, a bias-controlled multiplex PCR, was used to amplify TCRbeta CDR3 regions from genomic DNA. As for how the authors treated the data: The number of nucleated cells in each sample was estimated from the amplification of reference gene primers within the assay. To quantify the absolute abundance of each unique TCRbeta CDR3 rearrangement, sequence reads were collapsed and filtered. For each sample, productive Simpson clonality was calculated by taking the square root of Simpson's diversity index across productive rearrangements. TCRdb took over this immuneACCESS table, retaining in-frame rearrangements with V and J assigned. Such tables are incomplete; in checked studies, under half of the missing clones stem from an unresolved V gene, and the remainder is unexplained. That table gives V, J and clone size, and the DNA gave D and trimming. The sample table shows more than 300,000 clones, and around 87% are seen once. The ten largest clones take up roughly 10% of the sample.

At one collaborating source in Seattle, patients were enrolled during active infection and were followed longitudinally through the course of disease. Each collaborating institution followed its own protocols to collect whole blood in K2EDTA tubes. For TCRbeta analysis, collaborators shipped samples as frozen whole blood, isolated PBMCs, or DNA extracted from either of those sample types. The TCR originated in a woman aged 25 to 39 with COVID-19, enrolled during active disease. The specimen sequenced was peripheral blood.

CDR3 protein: CASSTEDSSN. The rearrangement joined TRBV21-1 to TRBJ1-3. TRBV21-1 is labeled a pseudogene. The CDR3 is made up of 10 amino acids, end residues included.